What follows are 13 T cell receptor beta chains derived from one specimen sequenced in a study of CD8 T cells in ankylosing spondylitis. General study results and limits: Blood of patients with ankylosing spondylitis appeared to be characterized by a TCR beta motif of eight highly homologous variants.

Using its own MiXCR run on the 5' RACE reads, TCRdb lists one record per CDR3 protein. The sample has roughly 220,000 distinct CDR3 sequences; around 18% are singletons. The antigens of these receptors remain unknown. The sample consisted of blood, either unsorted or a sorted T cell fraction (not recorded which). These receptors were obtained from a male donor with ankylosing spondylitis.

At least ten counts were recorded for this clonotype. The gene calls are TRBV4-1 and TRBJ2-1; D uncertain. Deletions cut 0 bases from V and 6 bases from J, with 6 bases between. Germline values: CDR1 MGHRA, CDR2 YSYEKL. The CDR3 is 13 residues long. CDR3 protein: CASSQDGLNEQFF. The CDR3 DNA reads TGCGCCAGCAGCCAAGACGGTCTCAATGAGCAGTTCTTC.

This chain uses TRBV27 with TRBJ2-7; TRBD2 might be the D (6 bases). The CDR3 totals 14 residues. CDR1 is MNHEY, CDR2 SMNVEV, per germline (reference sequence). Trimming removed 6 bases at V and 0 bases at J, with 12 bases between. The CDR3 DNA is TGTGCCAGCAGGGTAGCGGAGCCCTCCTACGAGCAGTACTTC. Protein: CASRVAEPSYEQYF.

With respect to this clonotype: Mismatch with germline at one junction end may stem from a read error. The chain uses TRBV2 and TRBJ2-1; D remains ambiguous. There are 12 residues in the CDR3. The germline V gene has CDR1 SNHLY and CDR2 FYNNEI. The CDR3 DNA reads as TGTGCCAGCCGGTTGGGCTACACTGAGCAGTTCTTC. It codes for CASRLGYTEQFF.

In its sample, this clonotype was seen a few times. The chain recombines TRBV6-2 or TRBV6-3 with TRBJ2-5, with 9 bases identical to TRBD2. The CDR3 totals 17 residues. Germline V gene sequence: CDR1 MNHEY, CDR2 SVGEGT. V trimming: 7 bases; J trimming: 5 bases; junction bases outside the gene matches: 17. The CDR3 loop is CASTVRPIAGVMETQYF. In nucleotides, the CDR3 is TGTGCCAGCACCGTCCGGCCAATAGCGGGAGTAATGGAGACCCAGTACTTC.

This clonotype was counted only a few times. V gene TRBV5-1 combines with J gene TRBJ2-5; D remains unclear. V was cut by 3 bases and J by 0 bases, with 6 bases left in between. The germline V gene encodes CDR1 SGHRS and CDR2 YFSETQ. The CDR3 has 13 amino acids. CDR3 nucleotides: TGCGCCAGCAGCTCAGAGTACCAAGAGACCCAGTACTTC. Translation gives CASSSEYQETQYF.

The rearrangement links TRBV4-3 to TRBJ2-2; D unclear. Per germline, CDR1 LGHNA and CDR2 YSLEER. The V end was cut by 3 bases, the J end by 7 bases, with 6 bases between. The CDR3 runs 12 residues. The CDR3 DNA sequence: TGCGCCAGCAGCCAGTGGCTCGGGGAGCTGTTTTTT. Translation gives CASSQWLGELFF.

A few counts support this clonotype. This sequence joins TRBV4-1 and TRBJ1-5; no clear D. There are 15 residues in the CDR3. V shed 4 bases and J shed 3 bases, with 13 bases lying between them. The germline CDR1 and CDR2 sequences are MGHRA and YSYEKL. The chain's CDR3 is CASSPNPSPNQPQHF. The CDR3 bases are TGCGCCAGCAGCCCCAATCCGTCCCCCAATCAGCCCCAGCATTTT.

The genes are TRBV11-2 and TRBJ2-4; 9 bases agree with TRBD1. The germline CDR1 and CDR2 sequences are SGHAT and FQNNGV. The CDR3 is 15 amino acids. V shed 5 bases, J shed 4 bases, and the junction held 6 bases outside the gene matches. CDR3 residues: CASSATGTGKNIQYF. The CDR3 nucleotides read TGTGCCAGCAGCGCTACCGGGACAGGGAAAAACATTCAGTACTTC.

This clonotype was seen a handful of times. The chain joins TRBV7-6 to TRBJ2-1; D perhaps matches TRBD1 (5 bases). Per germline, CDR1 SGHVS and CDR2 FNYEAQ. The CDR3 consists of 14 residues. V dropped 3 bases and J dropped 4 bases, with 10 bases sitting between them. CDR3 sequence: CASSFGREYNEQFF. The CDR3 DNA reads TGTGCCAGCAGCTTTGGCAGGGAATACAATGAGCAGTTCTTC. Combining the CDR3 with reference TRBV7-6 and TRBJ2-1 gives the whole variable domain GAGVSQSPRYKVTKRGQDVALRCDPISGHVSLYWYRQALGQGPEFLTYFNYEAQQDKSGLPNDRFSAERPEGSISTLTIQRTEQRDSAMYRCASSFGREYNEQFFGPGTRLTVL.

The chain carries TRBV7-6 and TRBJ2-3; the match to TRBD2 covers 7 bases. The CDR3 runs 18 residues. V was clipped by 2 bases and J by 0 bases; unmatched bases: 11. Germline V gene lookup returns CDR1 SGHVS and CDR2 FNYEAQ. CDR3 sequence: CASSLWGRGSGSTDTQYF. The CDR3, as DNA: TGTGCCAGCAGCTTATGGGGGAGGGGATCGGGGAGCACAGATACGCAGTATTTT. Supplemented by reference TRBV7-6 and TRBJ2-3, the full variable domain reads GAGVSQSPRYKVTKRGQDVALRCDPISGHVSLYWYRQALGQGPEFLTYFNYEAQQDKSGLPNDRFSAERPEGSISTLTIQRTEQRDSAMYRCASSLWGRGSGSTDTQYFGPGTRLTVL.

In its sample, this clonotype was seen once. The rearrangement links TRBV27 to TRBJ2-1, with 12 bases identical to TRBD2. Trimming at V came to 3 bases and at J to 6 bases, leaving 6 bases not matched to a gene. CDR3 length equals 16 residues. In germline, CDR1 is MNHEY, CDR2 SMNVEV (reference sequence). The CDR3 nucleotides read TGTGCCAGCAGTTTGGCTAGCGGGGGGGCCCTCAATGAGCAGTTCTTC. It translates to CASSLASGGALNEQFF.

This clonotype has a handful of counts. CDR3 bases: TGTGCCAGCGGGAGGGGTGTCGGGGAGCTGTTTTTT. This sequence encodes CASGRGVGELFF. The chain links TRBV25-1 to TRBJ2-2, with TRBD2 matching over 7 bases. This CDR3 comprises 12 residues. V lost 8 bases and J lost 7; bases outside the gene matches: 4. Germline V gene data show CDR1 as MGHDK and CDR2 as SYGVNS.

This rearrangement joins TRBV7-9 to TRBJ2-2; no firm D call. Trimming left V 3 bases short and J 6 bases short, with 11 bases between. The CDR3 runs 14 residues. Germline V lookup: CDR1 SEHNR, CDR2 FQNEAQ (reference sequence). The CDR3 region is CASSLTVESGELFF. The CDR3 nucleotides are TGTGCCAGCAGCTTGACTGTAGAGTCCGGGGAGCTGTTTTTT. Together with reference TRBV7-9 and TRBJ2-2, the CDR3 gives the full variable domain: DTGVSQNPRHKITKRGQNVTFRCDPISEHNRLYWYRQTLGQGPEFLTYFQNEAQLEKSRLLSDRFSAERPKGSFSTLEIQRTEQGDSAMYLCASSLTVESGELFFGEGSRLTVL.